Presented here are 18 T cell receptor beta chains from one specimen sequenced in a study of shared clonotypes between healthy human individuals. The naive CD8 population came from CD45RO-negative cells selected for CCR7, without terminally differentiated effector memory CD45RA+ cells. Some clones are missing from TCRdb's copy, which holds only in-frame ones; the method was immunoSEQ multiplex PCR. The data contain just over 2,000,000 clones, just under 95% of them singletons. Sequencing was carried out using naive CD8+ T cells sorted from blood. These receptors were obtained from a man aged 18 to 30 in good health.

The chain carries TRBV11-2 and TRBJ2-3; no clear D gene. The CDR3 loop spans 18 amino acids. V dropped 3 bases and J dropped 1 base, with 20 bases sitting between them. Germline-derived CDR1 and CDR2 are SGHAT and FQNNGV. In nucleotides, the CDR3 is TGTGCCAGCAGCTTGTCCCGACGTCAGCTAGTGCGCACAGATACGCAGTATTTT. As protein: CASSLSRRQLVRTDTQYF.

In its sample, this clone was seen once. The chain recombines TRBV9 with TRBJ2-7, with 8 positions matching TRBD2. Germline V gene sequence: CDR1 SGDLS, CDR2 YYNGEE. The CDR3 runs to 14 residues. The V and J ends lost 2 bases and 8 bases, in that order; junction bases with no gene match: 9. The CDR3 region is CASSVEGLEDKQYF. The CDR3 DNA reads TGTGCCAGCAGCGTGGAGGGACTAGAGGATAAGCAGTACTTC.

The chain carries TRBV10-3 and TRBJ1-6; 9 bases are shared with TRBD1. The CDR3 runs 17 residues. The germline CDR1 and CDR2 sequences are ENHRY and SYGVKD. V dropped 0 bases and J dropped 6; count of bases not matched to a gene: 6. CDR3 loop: CAISESVTGGLNSPLHF. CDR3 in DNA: TGTGCCATCAGTGAGTCCGTCACAGGGGGCCTTAATTCACCCCTCCACTTT.

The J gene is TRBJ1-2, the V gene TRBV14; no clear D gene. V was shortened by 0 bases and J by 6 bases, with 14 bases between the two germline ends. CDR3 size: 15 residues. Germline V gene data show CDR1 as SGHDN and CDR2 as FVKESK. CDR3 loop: CASSQELGEFDGYTF. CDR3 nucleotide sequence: TGTGCCAGCAGCCAAGAATTGGGTGAATTCGATGGCTACACCTTC.

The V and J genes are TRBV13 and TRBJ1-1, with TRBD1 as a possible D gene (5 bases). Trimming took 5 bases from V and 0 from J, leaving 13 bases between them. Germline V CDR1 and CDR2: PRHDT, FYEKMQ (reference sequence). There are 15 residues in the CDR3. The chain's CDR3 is CASSPWGEMNTEAFF. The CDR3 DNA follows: TGTGCCAGCAGCCCTTGGGGGGAAATGAACACTGAAGCTTTCTTT.

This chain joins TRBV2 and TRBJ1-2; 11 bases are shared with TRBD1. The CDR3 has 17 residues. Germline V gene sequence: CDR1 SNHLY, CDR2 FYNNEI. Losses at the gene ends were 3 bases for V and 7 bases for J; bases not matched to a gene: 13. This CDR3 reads CASSDPGTGGILGGYTF. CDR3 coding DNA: TGTGCCAGCAGTGACCCCGGGACAGGGGGAATCTTGGGTGGCTACACCTTC.

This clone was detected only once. The CDR3 coding sequence is TGTGCCAGCAGCTTTGAGGACAATCAGCCCCAGCATTTT. Translating it yields CASSFEDNQPQHF. The chain links TRBV7-9 to TRBJ1-5; the D is unclear. Germline-derived CDR1 and CDR2 are SEHNR and FQNEAQ (reference sequence). The CDR3 covers 13 residues. The V end lost 3 bases, the J end lost 3 bases, and 6 bases lay between the germline ends.

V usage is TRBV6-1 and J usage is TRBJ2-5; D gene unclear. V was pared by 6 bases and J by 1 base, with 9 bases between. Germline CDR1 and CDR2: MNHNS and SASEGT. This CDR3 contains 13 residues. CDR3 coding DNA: TGTGCCAGCAGACCTCTGTCCCAAGAGACCCAGTACTTC. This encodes CASRPLSQETQYF.

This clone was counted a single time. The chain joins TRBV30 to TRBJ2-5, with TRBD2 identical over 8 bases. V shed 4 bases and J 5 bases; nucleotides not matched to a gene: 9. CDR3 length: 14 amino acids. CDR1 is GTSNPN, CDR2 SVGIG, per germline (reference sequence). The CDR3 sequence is CAWTVSGLGETQYF. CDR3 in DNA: TGTGCCTGGACTGTGTCGGGACTAGGTGAGACCCAGTACTTC.

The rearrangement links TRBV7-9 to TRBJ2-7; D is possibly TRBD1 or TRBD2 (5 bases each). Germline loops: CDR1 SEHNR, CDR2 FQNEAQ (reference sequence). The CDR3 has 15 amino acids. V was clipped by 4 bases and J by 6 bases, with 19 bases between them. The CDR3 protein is CASSYSGTPLSEQYF. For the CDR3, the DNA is TGTGCCAGCAGCTATTCCGGGACCCCCCTCAGCGAGCAGTACTTC.

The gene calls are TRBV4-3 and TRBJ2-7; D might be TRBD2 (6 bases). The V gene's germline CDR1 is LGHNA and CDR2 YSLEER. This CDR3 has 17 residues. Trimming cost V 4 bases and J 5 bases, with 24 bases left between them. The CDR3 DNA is TGCGCCAGCAGCCCGGGGTGGACGGGAGCCTCTGTAGACGAGCAGTACTTC. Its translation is CASSPGWTGASVDEQYF.

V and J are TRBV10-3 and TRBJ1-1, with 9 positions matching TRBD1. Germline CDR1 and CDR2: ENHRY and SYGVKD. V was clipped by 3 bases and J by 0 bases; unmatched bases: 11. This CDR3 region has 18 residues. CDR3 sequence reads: CAISEAPGQGSMNTEAFF. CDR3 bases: TGTGCCATCAGTGAAGCCCCGGGACAGGGTTCCATGAACACTGAAGCTTTCTTT.

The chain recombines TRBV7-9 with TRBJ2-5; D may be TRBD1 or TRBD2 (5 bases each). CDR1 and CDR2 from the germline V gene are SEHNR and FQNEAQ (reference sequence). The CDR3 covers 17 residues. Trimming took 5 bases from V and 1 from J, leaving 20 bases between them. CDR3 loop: CASSPRAQGAPQETQYF. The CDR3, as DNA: TGTGCCAGCAGCCCCCGGGCGCAGGGAGCTCCCCAAGAGACCCAGTACTTC.

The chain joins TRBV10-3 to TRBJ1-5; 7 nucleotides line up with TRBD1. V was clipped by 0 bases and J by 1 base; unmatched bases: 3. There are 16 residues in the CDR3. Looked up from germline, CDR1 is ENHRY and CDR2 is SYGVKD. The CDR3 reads CAISESIGGSNQPQHF. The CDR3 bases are TGTGCCATCAGTGAGTCCATAGGGGGCAGCAATCAGCCCCAGCATTTT.

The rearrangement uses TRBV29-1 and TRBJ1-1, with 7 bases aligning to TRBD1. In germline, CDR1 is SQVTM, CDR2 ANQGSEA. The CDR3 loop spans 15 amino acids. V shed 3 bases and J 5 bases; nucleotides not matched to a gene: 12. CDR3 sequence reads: CSVERGTEPSTEAFF. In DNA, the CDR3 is TGCAGCGTTGAGAGAGGGACAGAGCCGAGTACTGAAGCTTTCTTT.

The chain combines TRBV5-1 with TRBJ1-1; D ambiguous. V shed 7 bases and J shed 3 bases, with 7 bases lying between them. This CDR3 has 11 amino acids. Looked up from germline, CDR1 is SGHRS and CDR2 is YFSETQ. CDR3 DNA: TGCGCCAGCGAGGGTGACACTGAAGCTTTCTTT. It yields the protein CASEGDTEAFF.

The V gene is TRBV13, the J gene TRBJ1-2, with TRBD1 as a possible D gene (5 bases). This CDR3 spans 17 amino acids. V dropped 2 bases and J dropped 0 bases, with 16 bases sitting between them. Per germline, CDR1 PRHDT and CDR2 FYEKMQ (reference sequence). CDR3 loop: CASSLPRAGLANYGYTF. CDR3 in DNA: TGTGCCAGCAGCTTACCCCGGGCAGGGCTAGCTAACTATGGCTACACCTTC.

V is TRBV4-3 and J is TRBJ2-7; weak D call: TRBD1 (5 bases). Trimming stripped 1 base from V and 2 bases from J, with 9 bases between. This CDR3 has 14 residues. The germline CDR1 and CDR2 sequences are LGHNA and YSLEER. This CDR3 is CASSQALGAYEQYF. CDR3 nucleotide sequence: TGCGCCAGCAGCCAAGCCCTAGGGGCCTACGAGCAGTACTTC.